This is a list of T cell receptor beta chains from one sample in a study of cytomegalovirus exposure and HLA in healthy donors. The repertoire was sequenced with immunoSEQ multiplex PCR; TCRdb's copy has only in-frame clones and lacks some. The sample has 130,000 to 150,000 clones; approximately 89% are singletons. Specimen: PBMCs. The receptor source for this set is a woman aged 18-29 years in good health and CMV-seropositive. Each CDR3 is given with its conserved first and last residue. The D gene is left open where the match is weak. Only part of the rows carry a size: once, few, many, or a class if the clone is expanded.

clone size: .
V gene: TRBV6-5
J gene: TRBJ1-2
D gene: .
CDR3 protein: CASSPSEWGRLGYTF

clone size: .
V gene: TRBV2
J gene: TRBJ2-7
D gene: TRBD2
CDR3 protein: CASSLSGGVYEQYF

clone size: .
V gene: TRBV7-6
J gene: TRBJ1-2
D gene: .
CDR3 protein: CASSPRYRPNYGYTF

clone size: .
V gene: TRBV13
J gene: TRBJ1-3
D gene: .
CDR3 protein: CASSPRLRNTIYF

clone size: .
V gene: TRBV29-1
J gene: TRBJ2-7
D gene: TRBD2
CDR3 protein: CSVRWGGGSSYEQYF

clone size: .
V gene: TRBV14
J gene: TRBJ1-6
D gene: .
CDR3 protein: CASSQEAVNSPLHF

clone size: .
V gene: TRBV18
J gene: TRBJ2-7
D gene: .
CDR3 protein: CASLGRSYEQYF

clone size: .
V gene: TRBV7-2
J gene: TRBJ1-5
D gene: .
CDR3 protein: CASSVPGFGQPQHF

clone size: .
V gene: TRBV5-1
J gene: TRBJ2-3
D gene: TRBD2
CDR3 protein: CASSPSGPRTDTQYF

clone size: .
V gene: TRBV7-9
J gene: TRBJ2-3
D gene: TRBD1
CDR3 protein: CASSWRDRGRGRTDTQYF

clone size: .
V gene: TRBV7-6
J gene: TRBJ1-6
D gene: .
CDR3 protein: CASSLRLAWDTNSPLHF

clone size: once
V gene: TRBV23-1
J gene: TRBJ2-1
D gene: .
CDR3 protein: CASSPHTPGEHSNEQFF

clone size: .
V gene: TRBV27
J gene: TRBJ1-2
D gene: .
CDR3 protein: CASSTTGLRDGYTF

clone size: few
V gene: TRBV18
J gene: TRBJ2-5
D gene: TRBD1
CDR3 protein: CASSPVTGGETQYF

clone size: .
V gene: TRBV19
J gene: TRBJ2-3
D gene: .
CDR3 protein: CASRSGGTDTQYF

clone size: .
V gene: TRBV11-2
J gene: TRBJ1-1
D gene: .
CDR3 protein: CASSLAATLNTEAFF

clone size: few
V gene: TRBV7-9
J gene: TRBJ2-7
D gene: TRBD1
CDR3 protein: CASSLHVDRGSEQYF

clone size: .
V gene: TRBV19
J gene: TRBJ2-7
D gene: TRBD1
CDR3 protein: CARSRSRDRYEQYF

clone size: .
V gene: TRBV14
J gene: TRBJ1-2
D gene: TRBD1
CDR3 protein: CASSVPGQGSRGYTF

clone size: .
V gene: TRBV19
J gene: TRBJ2-1
D gene: .
CDR3 protein: CASSSRPGNEQFF

clone size: .
V gene: TRBV5-1
J gene: TRBJ2-7
D gene: TRBD2
CDR3 protein: CASSLPVAGDSYEQYF

clone size: .
V gene: TRBV5-1
J gene: TRBJ2-2
D gene: .
CDR3 protein: CASSLDGQLNTGELFF

clone size: .
V gene: TRBV5-4
J gene: TRBJ2-3
D gene: TRBD1
CDR3 protein: CASSSRTGGDTQYF

clone size: few
V gene: TRBV18
J gene: TRBJ2-1
D gene: .
CDR3 protein: CASSHTNNEQFF

clone size: .
V gene: TRBV7-7
J gene: TRBJ1-1
D gene: .
CDR3 protein: CASSLGENTEAFF

clone size: .
V gene: TRBV30
J gene: TRBJ1-1
D gene: .
CDR3 protein: CAWGRGGGTEAFF

clone size: .
V gene: TRBV2
J gene: TRBJ1-3
D gene: TRBD1
CDR3 protein: CARGDRGNTIYF

clone size: .
V gene: TRBV11-2
J gene: TRBJ2-7
D gene: .
CDR3 protein: CASSLSYGRESYEQYF

clone size: .
V gene: TRBV5-6
J gene: TRBJ1-1
D gene: .
CDR3 protein: CASSIRQVTNTEAFF